One and the same sample provided the 29 T cell receptor beta chains below, sequenced in a study of T-cell reconstitution after alpha-beta-depleted transplantation in children (dated by TCRdb to between 2015 and 2016). The library was prepared using PCR. Sequencing relied on an Illumina HiSeq 2500. TCR library preparation used molecular barcoding, with unique molecular identifiers applied to normalize quantification of the TCRbeta repertoire. TCRdb applied fastp at Q25 and MiXCR to the public reads, then kept only in-frame beta chains. Here each entry gathers all rows of one CDR3 protein and keeps the most common genes and DNA. In this sample the table shows more than 450,000 distinct CDR3 sequences, roughly 18% of which occur a single time. The leading ten clones occupy about 3.1% of the sample. The source material was PBMCs from the stem cell graft donor, sampled from the stem cell graft. These receptors came from a human donor who donated a stem cell graft to a child with acute lymphoblastic leukemia.

The rearrangement uses TRBV5-1 and TRBJ2-3, with a tentative D call TRBD1 (6 bases). V dropped 5 bases and J dropped 6 bases, with 19 bases sitting between them. Germline V gives CDR1 SGHRS, CDR2 YFSETQ. CDR3 size: 15 residues. In nucleotides, the CDR3 is TGCGCCAGCAGTCCAACCACGGGCAGGGGCGATACGCAGTATTTT. Translated, it gives CASSPTTGRGDTQYF.

This clonotype has just a few counts. V is TRBV7-9 and J is TRBJ1-1; unclear D gene. The CDR3 totals 14 residues. Trimming stripped 3 bases from V and 5 bases from J, with 13 bases between. CDR1 is SEHNR and CDR2 is FQNEAQ in the germline V gene (reference sequence). This CDR3 is CASSFTDGRTEAFF. CDR3 sequence (DNA): TGTGCCAGCAGCTTTACCGACGGGAGGACTGAAGCTTTCTTT.

This clonotype has just a few counts. V and J are TRBV2 and TRBJ2-3, with D perhaps TRBD1 (7 bases). The CDR3 sequence is 15 residues long. CDR1 and CDR2 (germline): SNHLY, FYNNEI. The germline V and J ends were trimmed by 6 bases and 7 bases, with 20 bases remaining between them. CDR3 region: CASSPALGGGNTQYF. The CDR3 bases are TGTGCCAGCAGCCCCGCCCTAGGGGGCGGGAATACGCAGTATTTT.

The sample holds a few counts of this clonotype. The gene calls are TRBV25-1 and TRBJ2-7; D is undetermined. CDR1 MGHDK and CDR2 SYGVNS come from the germline V gene. Trimming took off 5 bases at V and 2 bases at J, with 7 bases between the two ends. CDR3 length equals 12 residues. The CDR3 reads CASSRQTYEQYF. CDR3 in DNA: TGTGCCAGCAGTAGACAAACCTACGAGCAGTACTTC.

The chain has TRBV21-1 and TRBJ2-3; TRBD2 is the table's D call, not checked against the DNA. TRBV21-1 corresponds to a pseudogene. The CDR3 spans 16 residues. Written as DNA, the CDR3 is TGTGCCAGCAGCAATTTAAGACTAGCGGGCACAGATACGCAGTATTTT. As protein: CASSNLRLAGTDTQYF.

This clonotype was seen at least ten times. One end of the junction does not line up with germline, which may come from a read error. The rearrangement joins TRBV18 to TRBJ2-5, with TRBD1 matching 9 bases. CDR1 KGHSH and CDR2 LQKENI come from the germline V gene. This CDR3 is built from 13 residues. The CDR3 region has the DNA TGCGCCAGCAGCTTGGGACAGGGAGAGACCCAGTACTTC. It specifies CASSLGQGETQYF.

The V and J genes are TRBV12-3 or TRBV12-4 and TRBJ1-5; possibly TRBD1 for D (5 bases). CDR3 length: 16 residues. V lost 6 bases and J lost 5, with 20 bases in between. The CDR3 reads CASSLAGSLTDQPQHF. CDR3 coding DNA: TGTGCCAGCAGCCTAGCAGGGTCATTGACTGATCAGCCCCAGCATTTT.

This clonotype was seen more than once but under ten times. The CDR3 DNA sequence: TGCAGTGCTAGAGGGGGGGGGAGGTGGGAAGCTTTCTTT. Its translation is CSARGGGRWEAFF. V and J are TRBV20-1 and TRBJ1-1; possibly TRBD1 for D (5 bases). Germline lookup yields CDR1 DFQATT and CDR2 SNEGSKA (reference sequence). The CDR3 sequence is 13 residues long. V lost 1 base to trimming and J lost 8 bases, with 14 bases between them.

The chain carries TRBV15 and TRBJ1-2, with 11 bases matching TRBD1. V shed 4 bases and J 5 bases; nucleotides not matched to a gene: 3. In germline, CDR1 is LNHNV, CDR2 YYDKDF (reference sequence). CDR3 length equals 14 residues. The CDR3 protein is CATSMGTGGYGYTF. The DNA of the CDR3 is TGTGCCACCAGCATGGGGACAGGGGGATATGGCTACACCTTC.

This clonotype was seen at least ten times. The chain recombines TRBV27 with TRBJ1-6; D remains ambiguous. CDR1 and CDR2 (germline): MNHEY, SMNVEV (reference sequence). With 6 bases removed from V and 9 bases from J, the gap between germline ends came to 12 bases. This CDR3 region has 13 residues. This CDR3 reads CASSDLVGSPLHF. CDR3 DNA sequence: TGTGCCAGCAGCGATCTAGTAGGTTCACCCCTCCACTTT.

The chain recombines TRBV7-9 with TRBJ1-1; no definite D call. The V end was cut by 3 bases, the J end by 2 bases, with 10 bases between. The germline gives CDR1 SEHNR, CDR2 FQNEAQ (reference sequence). This CDR3 is built from 14 residues. DNA of the CDR3: TGTGCCAGCAGCTTCACAAAGGGAAACACTGAAGCTTTCTTT. Protein product: CASSFTKGNTEAFF.

This clonotype occurred a few times. V usage is TRBV15 and J usage is TRBJ1-5; tentative D call: TRBD1 (6 bases). Germline CDR1 and CDR2: LNHNV and YYDKDF (reference sequence). The CDR3 covers 16 residues. The germline V and J ends were trimmed by 3 bases and 0 bases, with 12 bases remaining between them. CDR3 DNA sequence: TGTGCCACCAGCAGTGGGACACTTTATAGCAATCAGCCCCAGCATTTT. This encodes CATSSGTLYSNQPQHF.

V usage is TRBV5-8 and J usage is TRBJ2-3; 7 nucleotides agree with TRBD1. There are 17 residues in the CDR3. V shed 6 bases and J 3 bases; nucleotides not matched to a gene: 16. Looked up from germline, CDR1 is SGHTS and CDR2 is YDEGEE. The CDR3, as DNA: TGTGCCAGCACCTTACCACTCAACAGGGGCGGTACAGATACGCAGTATTTT. It encodes CASTLPLNRGGTDTQYF. The entire variable domain, with the rest obtained from reference TRBV5-8 and TRBJ2-3, is as follows: EAGVTQSPTHLIKTRGQQATLRCSPISGHTSVYWYQQALGLGLQFLLWYDEGEERNRGNFPPRFSGRQFPNYSSELNVNALELEDSALYLCASTLPLNRGGTDTQYFGPGTRLTVL.

CDR3 DNA sequence: TGTGCCAGCGGGACATCAGACTACCTCCGGGGCACAGATACGCAGTATTTT. Protein: CASGTSDYLRGTDTQYF. The chain uses TRBV7-9 and TRBJ2-3, with D possibly TRBD1 on 6 matching bases. The length of the CDR3 is 17 residues. Germline loops: CDR1 SEHNR, CDR2 FQNEAQ (reference sequence). The V end lost 8 bases, the J end lost 1 base, and 22 bases lay between the germline ends.

V and J are TRBV29-1 and TRBJ1-2; 8 bases agree with TRBD1. In germline, CDR1 is SQVTM, CDR2 ANQGSEA. The V segment lost 4 bases and the J segment 0 bases; nucleotides outside the gene matches: 13. This CDR3 spans 17 amino acids. The CDR3 bases are TGCAGCGTTGGTTTCAAGGACAGGGCGTACACTAACTATGGCTACACCTTC. Its protein is CSVGFKDRAYTNYGYTF.

The V call is TRBV20-1, the J call TRBJ2-6, with a possible D match to TRBD1 (5 bases). This CDR3 is built from 16 residues. Deletions cut 3 bases from V and 2 bases from J, with 14 bases between. CDR1 is DFQATT, CDR2 SNEGSKA, per germline (reference sequence). The CDR3 bases are TGCAGTGCTAGGGCCCAGGGATGGGCTGGGGCCAACGTCCTGACTTTC. Translation gives CSARAQGWAGANVLTF.

This sequence joins TRBV21-1 and TRBJ2-5; the D call in the table, TRBD1, was not verified against the DNA. TRBV21-1 is a pseudogene. There are 19 residues in the CDR3. The CDR3 loop is CASTRGGTGDRGFQETQYF. DNA of the CDR3: TGTGCCAGCACCAGGGGGGGTACCGGGGACAGGGGGTTTCAAGAGACCCAGTACTTC.

This chain connects TRBV7-2 to TRBJ2-1; D might be TRBD2 (6 bases). Germline V gives CDR1 SGHTA, CDR2 FQGNSA. V was cut by 5 bases and J by 8 bases, with 13 bases left in between. The CDR3 runs 13 residues. CDR3 DNA: TGTGCCAGCAGCCCCCATAGCGGCTATGAGCAGTTCTTC. Its protein is CASSPHSGYEQFF.

V usage is TRBV5-1 and J usage is TRBJ2-1, with TRBD1 identical over 11 bases. The trim removed 0 bases at V and 8 bases at J, leaving 4 bases unmatched. Germline V gives CDR1 SGHRS, CDR2 YFSETQ. The CDR3 runs to 15 residues. The DNA of the CDR3 is TGCGCCAGCAGCTTGGTTAGGACAGGGGGCTATGAGCAGTTCTTC. It encodes CASSLVRTGGYEQFF.

This clonotype showed up just a few times. J is TRBJ1-2 and V is TRBV10-3; 9 bases fit TRBD1. CDR1 is ENHRY, CDR2 SYGVKD, per germline. V lost 2 bases and J lost 2; bases outside the gene matches: 6. The CDR3 sequence is 16 residues long. CDR3 in amino acids: CAISEIGDRGNYGYTF. In DNA, the CDR3 is TGTGCCATCAGTGAGATCGGTGACAGGGGGAACTATGGCTACACCTTC.

This clonotype was counted between two and nine times. The chain employs TRBV19 and TRBJ2-3; no reliable D call. The CDR3 runs 13 residues. The germline gives CDR1 LNHDA, CDR2 SQIVND (reference sequence). With 4 bases removed from V and 6 bases from J, the gap between germline ends came to 11 bases. CDR3 loop: CASSTREGDTQYF. Written as DNA, the CDR3 is TGTGCCAGTAGTACTAGGGAAGGGGATACGCAGTATTTT.

CDR3 DNA sequence: TGTGCCAGCAGCTTCGGGCCATTGGGTGACAATGAGCAGTTCTTC. Protein sequence: CASSFGPLGDNEQFF. This sequence joins TRBV7-6 and TRBJ2-1, with D unresolved. Germline CDR1 is SGHVS and CDR2 is FNYEAQ. The CDR3 length is 15 residues. Trimming cost V 3 bases and J 5 bases, with 14 bases left between them.

This clonotype has at least ten counts. The V call is TRBV12-3 or TRBV12-4, the J call TRBJ2-7; TRBD1 matches at 10 bases. The V gene end was trimmed by 3 bases and the J gene end by 6 bases; junction bases not matched to a gene: 8. This CDR3 comprises 15 residues. CDR3 amino acids: CASSFRTGGNTEQYF. CDR3 DNA sequence: TGTGCCAGCAGTTTCCGGACAGGGGGAAATACCGAGCAGTACTTC.

This clonotype was found a few times. The chain recombines TRBV12-3 or TRBV12-4 with TRBJ1-1; D gene ambiguous. The CDR3 runs to 14 residues. V shed 1 base and J shed 1 base, with 7 bases lying between them. The CDR3 loop is CASSLETTNTEAFF. DNA for the CDR3: TGTGCCAGCAGTTTAGAGACTACGAACACTGAAGCTTTCTTT.

The sample holds a few counts of this clonotype. The chain couples TRBV12-3 or TRBV12-4 to TRBJ2-7; the D call may be TRBD1 or TRBD2 (5 bases each). Trimming took 6 bases from V and 7 from J, leaving 16 bases between them. The CDR3 loop spans 13 amino acids. CDR3 amino acids: CASSPIDWGEQYF. For the CDR3, the DNA is TGTGCCAGCAGCCCCATCGATTGGGGGGAGCAGTACTTC.

This clonotype has only a few counts. The chain combines TRBV4-2 with TRBJ2-7; either TRBD1 or TRBD2 may supply D (5 bases each). Germline V gene lookup returns CDR1 LGHNA and CDR2 YNFKEQ. The CDR3 is 15 residues long. Trimming removed 2 bases at V and 1 base at J, with 12 bases between. The CDR3 here is CASSQNRDPSYEQYF. CDR3 nucleotides: TGTGCCAGCAGCCAAAACCGGGACCCTTCCTACGAGCAGTACTTC.

The rearrangement links TRBV4-1 to TRBJ2-1; D is perhaps TRBD2 (6 bases). With 3 bases removed from V and 5 bases from J, the gap between germline ends came to 17 bases. The CDR3 loop spans 16 amino acids. Germline CDR1 and CDR2: MGHRA and YSYEKL. CDR3 nucleotide sequence: TGCGCCAGCAGCCAGGACCCTTTGATAGCGGACAATGAGCAGTTCTTC. Translated: CASSQDPLIADNEQFF.

The V call is TRBV4-1, the J call TRBJ2-3; no clear D. Germline CDR1 and CDR2: MGHRA and YSYEKL. V was shortened by 4 bases and J by 6 bases, with 8 bases between the two germline ends. The CDR3 extends over 12 amino acids. CDR3 residues: CASSLTVDTQYF. CDR3 in DNA: TGCGCCAGCAGCCTTACGGTGGATACGCAGTATTTT.

This clonotype was seen more than once but under ten times. The chain combines TRBV9 with TRBJ2-1, with 9 bases that match TRBD2. The length of the CDR3 is 15 residues. Germline loops: CDR1 SGDLS, CDR2 YYNGEE. The ends lost 1 base at V and 3 bases at J; junction bases unmatched: 2. The CDR3 sequence: CASSVSSGVYNEQFF. The CDR3 bases are TGTGCCAGCAGCGTATCTAGCGGGGTCTACAATGAGCAGTTCTTC.